This T cell receptor (beta chain) was documented in a study of graft-versus-host responses after intestinal transplantation (dated by TCRdb to the early 2020s). In terms of the full investigation: The transplants that recipients received were multivisceral, liver-intestinal, or isolated intestinal. Donor T cell macrochimerism was defined as a peak of at least 4% donor T cells among recipient peripheral blood mononuclear cells. Anti-thymocyte globulin induction was given to all recipients, followed by maintenance tacrolimus and steroids for approximately three years. Graft-versus-host and host-versus-graft alloreactive T cell clones were tracked in the graft, circulation and bone marrow after intestinal transplantation using bulk TCR-beta CDR3 sequencing. To identify alloreactive clones, pre-transplant mixed lymphocyte reaction products were sequenced and compared with unstimulated pre-transplant donor and recipient T cells. Rather than being sequenced by the commercial service, samples from a few later patients were sequenced in-house on an Illumina MiSeq and processed with MiXCR. The cohort enrolled 20 to 30 intestinal transplant recipients including one retransplant, and a few patients lacking pretransplant specimens were excluded. Results and caveats for the whole study, not just this receptor: Early after transplant, declines in HvG clones were associated with peak levels of circulating GvH clones. The conclusions were limited by the relatively low number and heterogeneity of the intestinal transplant patients. In the allografts of patients with donor T cell macrochimerism, GvH to HvG T cell clonal ratios were high. GvH clones were found in recipient bone marrow, and some of the GvH clones appeared earlier in ileal mucosa or blood, which is consistent with an intestinal mucosal origin.

To isolate intraepithelial and lamina propria lymphocytes from graft specimens, dithiothreitol, EDTA incubations and collagenase D digestion were used. Bulk TCR-beta sequencing was performed on serial intestinal graft biopsy specimens collected as late as 600 days after transplant. The method behind the library was the immunoSEQ multiplex PCR assay. Adaptive Biotechnologies carried out high-throughput TCR-beta CDR3 sequencing of genomic DNA for most patients. Per the original workflow: Adaptive's ImmunoSEQ software was the source of the TCR sequencing data for 15 to 20 patients, while a few other patients were processed with MiXCR and VDJtools. CDR3 nucleotide sequences shared between donor and recipient were removed because the origin of such sequences could not be assigned. At least 2-fold expansion over unstimulated cells and a minimum CFSE-low frequency of 0.002% (template counts) or 0.001% (read counts) were required for clones to be classified as alloreactive. Clones detected in sequenced pre-transplant spleen, lymph node, or MLR CFSE-low populations of the donor or recipient were defined as mappable. Cumulative frequency of alloreactive clones was calculated as a percentage of all sequences weighted by copy number. Held by TCRdb, this immuneACCESS table contains in-frame sequences only and omits some clones. Under half of the omission traces to an unresolved V gene where checked; the cause of the rest is unknown. V, J and clone size reflect that table, while D and trimming were determined from the DNA. For this sample there are approximately 17,000 clones; 82% appear just once. The ten top clones hold about 5.5% of the sample.

Compared with the rest of its sample, this clone is large (0.1 to 1%). Its target antigen remains unknown. No much larger clone is present one base from it, and per-base qualities are unavailable. This material consisted of ileum tissue, taken 17 days after transplant. The clonotype originates from a human patient who received an intestinal transplant, so some T cells may come from the graft donor.

DNA sequence: TGTGCCAGCAGCCAAGATTTTGGGGCCTACGAGCAGTACTTC. It translates to CASSQDFGAYEQYF. The sequence is built from TRBV4-2 and TRBJ2-7, with an unclear D gene assignment. The cysteine opens and the phenylalanine closes a CDR3 of 14 amino acids. The sequence is cut down to CDR3 DNA, 42 bases in frame from base 1. V sheds 0 bases and J sheds 2 bases, leaving 8 bases between their ends. Based on the germline V gene, the CDR1 and CDR2 sequences are LGHNA and YNFKEQ.